This T cell receptor (beta chain) was profiled in a study of CXCR3-negative and CXCR3-positive naive CD8 T cells. General study findings and limits: Compared with CXCR3-negative naive cells, CXCR3-positive naive cells showed more hydrophobic TRB CDR3s.

Germline V CDR1 and CDR2: SGHRS, YFSETQ. This CDR3 is 14 amino acids long. About this clonotype: Its cognate antigen is unknown.

The authors made the TRB cDNA libraries by 5' RACE using UMI labels. No DNA is given; TCRdb re-called the 5' RACE reads and lists each CDR3 protein once. This sample's table reports 130,000 to 150,000 distinct CDR3 sequences. This TCR derives from a human donor in good health. Some clones in this sample may be carry-over from other donors' samples. The sequencing sample was made of naive CXCR3+ CD8+ T cells from blood. Subset described: CD45RO-CCR7+CD27+CD95- naive CD8+ T cells expressing CXCR3 (TNR3+). This chain uses TRBV5-1 with TRBJ2-5; the D call from TCRdb, TRBD1, cannot be confirmed without DNA. CDR3 residues: CASSLTGTQETQYF.